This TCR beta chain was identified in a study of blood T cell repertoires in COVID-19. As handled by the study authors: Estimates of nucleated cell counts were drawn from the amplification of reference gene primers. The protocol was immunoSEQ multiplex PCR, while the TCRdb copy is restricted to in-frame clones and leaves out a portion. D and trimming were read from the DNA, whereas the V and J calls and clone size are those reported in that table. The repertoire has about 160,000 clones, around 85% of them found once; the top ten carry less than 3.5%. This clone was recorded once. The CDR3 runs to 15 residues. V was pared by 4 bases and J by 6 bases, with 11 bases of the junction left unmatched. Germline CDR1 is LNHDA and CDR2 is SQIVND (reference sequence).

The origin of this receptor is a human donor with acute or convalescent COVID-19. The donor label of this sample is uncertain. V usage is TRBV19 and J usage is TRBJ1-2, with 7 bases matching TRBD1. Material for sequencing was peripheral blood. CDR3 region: CASSTHSTGNHGYTF. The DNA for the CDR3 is TGTGCCAGTAGTACTCACTCGACAGGGAATCATGGCTACACCTTC.